These 18 T cell receptor beta chains were all obtained from the same sample, sequenced in a study of blood T cell repertoires in COVID-19. Generated by immunoSEQ multiplex PCR, the TCRdb table keeps only in-frame clones and is missing some. The data show 61,000 or so clones, around nine tenths seen once. The sample was peripheral blood. These receptors originate from a woman of 80 years or more with active COVID-19.

Comment on this clone: Distinct nucleotide sequences in the sample also encode this CDR3. The CDR3 DNA sequence: TGTGCCAGCAGCTTGAAGATCCTCAGGACAACCTCCTACGAGCAGTACTTC. It codes for CASSLKILRTTSYEQYF. The chain carries TRBV5-5 and TRBJ2-7, with D possibly TRBD1 on 5 matching bases. Germline assignment: CDR1 SGHKS and CDR2 YYEKEE (reference sequence). Between the trimmed V and J ends, which lost 1 base and 0 bases, there was a span of 17 bases. The CDR3 is 17 amino acids. The full variable domain, rest sourced from reference TRBV5-5 and TRBJ2-7, is DAGVTQSPTHLIKTRGQQVTLRCSPISGHKSVSWYQQVLGQGPQFIFQYYEKEERGRGNFPDRFSARQFPNYSSELNVNALLLGDSALYLCASSLKILRTTSYEQYFGPGTRLTVT.

The gene calls are TRBV30 and TRBJ1-6, with D unclear. Germline assignment: CDR1 GTSNPN and CDR2 SVGIG (reference sequence). This CDR3 is built from 16 residues. Trimming left V 1 base short and J 3 bases short, with 13 bases between. The CDR3 loop is CAWSAFAGVYNSPLHF. The CDR3 coding sequence is TGTGCCTGGAGTGCTTTTGCGGGAGTCTATAATTCACCCCTCCACTTT.

The chain links TRBV2 to TRBJ2-2, with TRBD2 identical over 12 bases. The CDR3 spans 14 residues. V lost 6 bases, J lost 8 bases, and 4 bases stayed unmatched. Germline CDR1 and CDR2: SNHLY and FYNNEI. The CDR3 loop reads CASRETSGGGELFF. The CDR3 nucleotides are TGTGCCAGCAGGGAGACTAGCGGGGGTGGGGAGCTGTTTTTT.

This chain uses TRBV7-3 with TRBJ2-1; TRBD2 might be the D (6 bases). Trimming cost V 5 bases and J 0 bases, with 11 bases left between them. CDR3 length: 15 residues. Germline CDR1 SGHTA, CDR2 FQGTGA. The chain's CDR3 is CASSPTRFSYNEQFF. CDR3 sequence (DNA): TGTGCCAGCAGCCCGACTAGATTCTCCTACAATGAGCAGTTCTTC.

The V and J genes are TRBV18 and TRBJ2-3; weak D call: TRBD2 (5 bases). V was trimmed by 3 bases and J by 1 base, leaving 11 bases between them. The CDR3 is 15 residues long. Germline assignment: CDR1 KGHSH and CDR2 LQKENI. CDR3 region: CASSPPSIGTDTQYF. CDR3 DNA: TGTGCCAGCTCACCCCCTAGCATCGGCACAGATACGCAGTATTTT. Complete variable domain (other parts from reference TRBV18 and TRBJ2-3): NAGVMQNPRHLVRRRGQEARLRCSPMKGHSHVYWYRQLPEEGLKFMVYLQKENIIDESGMPKERFSAEFPKEGPSILRIQQVVRGDSAAYFCASSPPSIGTDTQYFGPGTRLTVL.

The chain uses TRBV2 and TRBJ2-3; 7 positions agree with TRBD2. CDR3 size: 16 residues. V was pared by 7 bases and J by 0 bases, with 10 bases of the junction left unmatched. Germline loops: CDR1 SNHLY, CDR2 FYNNEI. The CDR3 is CASNEGLAGSTDTQYF. The DNA for the CDR3 is TGTGCCAGCAACGAGGGGTTAGCGGGTAGCACAGATACGCAGTATTTT. Together with reference TRBV2 and TRBJ2-3, the CDR3 gives the full variable domain: EPEVTQTPSHQVTQMGQEVILRCVPISNHLYFYWYRQILGQKVEFLVSFYNNEISEKSEIFDDQFSVERPDGSNFTLKIRSTKLEDSAMYFCASNEGLAGSTDTQYFGPGTRLTVL.

The chain carries TRBV29-1 and TRBJ2-3, with TRBD2 matching over 10 bases. The germline V gene encodes CDR1 SQVTM and CDR2 ANQGSEA. CDR3 size: 14 residues. Losses at the gene ends were 4 bases for V and 6 bases for J; bases not matched to a gene: 7. DNA of the CDR3: TGCAGCGTTGGAGTAGCGGGGGGCTGGGATACGCAGTATTTT. This gives the protein CSVGVAGGWDTQYF.

This chain connects TRBV20-1 to TRBJ2-7; D unresolved. The V end was cut by 4 bases, the J end by 12 bases, with 16 bases between. CDR1 is DFQATT and CDR2 is SNEGSKA in the germline V gene (reference sequence). The length of the CDR3 is 11 residues. The CDR3 protein is CSAIDRLSTYF. Written as DNA, the CDR3 is TGCAGTGCTATAGACCGCCTAAGTACGTACTTC.

The V call is TRBV4-1, the J call TRBJ2-5, with 14 bases that match TRBD2. Trimming at V came to 1 base and at J to 5 bases, leaving 0 bases not matched to a gene. This CDR3 contains 15 residues. From germline, CDR1 is MGHRA and CDR2 YSYEKL. The CDR3: CASSQGLAGGETQYF. As DNA, the CDR3 is TGCGCCAGCAGCCAAGGACTAGCGGGGGGGGAGACCCAGTACTTC.

The chain carries TRBV28 and TRBJ2-2, with a tentative D call TRBD1 (6 bases). Germline values: CDR1 MDHEN, CDR2 SYDVKM. V was pared by 6 bases and J by 6 bases, with 20 bases between. The CDR3 loop spans 16 amino acids. The CDR3 coding sequence is TGTGCCAGCAGCATAGGTACCCCAGGGGTCCCCGGGGAGCTGTTTTTT. Protein: CASSIGTPGVPGELFF.

The chain joins TRBV6-2 or TRBV6-3 to TRBJ2-7; 7 bases fit TRBD1. The CDR3 runs to 15 residues. V shed 5 bases and J 3 bases; nucleotides not matched to a gene: 10. The germline V gene encodes CDR1 MNHEY and CDR2 SVGEGT. The CDR3 spells CASSPGQGEFYEQYF. CDR3 DNA sequence: TGTGCCAGCAGTCCCGGGCAGGGGGAGTTCTACGAGCAGTACTTC.

The chain links TRBV10-3 to TRBJ1-1; D possibly corresponds to TRBD1 (6 bases). Germline CDR1 reads ENHRY; CDR2 reads SYGVKD. This CDR3 is 13 amino acids long. The V gene lost 6 bases and the J gene lost 1 base, with 9 bases spanning the gap. The chain's CDR3 is CAIRNRENTEAFF. The DNA of the CDR3 is TGTGCCATCAGGAACAGGGAGAACACTGAAGCTTTCTTT.

This clone was found once. This rearrangement joins TRBV28 to TRBJ2-6; D remains ambiguous. This CDR3 is 16 amino acids long. Between the trimmed V and J ends, which lost 8 bases and 2 bases, there was a span of 16 bases. The germline V gene encodes CDR1 MDHEN and CDR2 SYDVKM. The CDR3 loop is CASYSPVFAGANVLTF. The CDR3 DNA sequence: TGTGCCAGCTATTCCCCCGTCTTTGCTGGGGCCAACGTCCTGACTTTC. Using reference TRBV28 and TRBJ2-6 for the parts outside the CDR3, the full variable domain is DVKVTQSSRYLVKRTGEKVFLECVQDMDHENMFWYRQDPGLGLRLIYFSYDVKMKEKGDIPEGYSVSREKKERFSLILESASTNQTSMYLCASYSPVFAGANVLTFGAGSRLTVL.

The chain has TRBV6-4 and TRBJ2-1; D is unresolved. Germline V lookup: CDR1 MRHNA, CDR2 SNTAGT. The CDR3 has 12 amino acids. The ends were cut back, 6 bases at V and 7 bases at J, with 10 bases in the middle. CDR3 bases: TGTGCCAGCAGGGGCCCCAGGAATGAGCAGTTCTTC. Translated, it gives CASRGPRNEQFF.

This clone occurred once. V and J are TRBV28 and TRBJ2-1; 9 bases match TRBD1. This CDR3 spans 14 amino acids. The junction had 7 bases not matched to a gene; V was cut back by 5 bases and J by 8 bases. CDR1 and CDR2 from the germline V gene are MDHEN and SYDVKM. The CDR3 coding sequence is TGTGCCAGCAGTGCGGGACAGGGAGTCGATGAGCAGTTCTTC. Protein product: CASSAGQGVDEQFF.

J is TRBJ2-3 and V is TRBV5-1; unclear D gene. Germline assignment: CDR1 SGHRS and CDR2 YFSETQ. Trimming took off 0 bases at V and 8 bases at J, with 13 bases between the two ends. This CDR3 has 14 residues. CDR3 protein: CASSLESQLGTQYF. CDR3 bases: TGCGCCAGCAGCTTGGAATCCCAGCTAGGTACGCAGTATTTT.

The chain is built from TRBV4-3 and TRBJ2-3; 11 nucleotides align to TRBD2. V dropped 4 bases and J dropped 5; count of bases not matched to a gene: 8. Germline CDR1 reads LGHNA; CDR2 reads YSLEER. The CDR3 consists of 16 residues. CDR3 loop: CASSRGSSGGLDTQYF. In DNA, the CDR3 is TGCGCCAGCAGCCGAGGCTCTAGCGGGGGGTTAGATACGCAGTATTTT.

The chain recombines TRBV2 with TRBJ2-1; 12 bases agree with TRBD2. The J segment lost 3 bases and the V segment lost 6 bases, leaving 3 bases of the junction unmatched. The CDR3 sequence is 15 residues long. Germline CDR1 reads SNHLY; CDR2 reads FYNNEI. The CDR3 region has the DNA TGTGCCAGCAGGCTAGCGGGGGGGCTCTACAATGAGCAGTTCTTC. Its protein is CASRLAGGLYNEQFF.